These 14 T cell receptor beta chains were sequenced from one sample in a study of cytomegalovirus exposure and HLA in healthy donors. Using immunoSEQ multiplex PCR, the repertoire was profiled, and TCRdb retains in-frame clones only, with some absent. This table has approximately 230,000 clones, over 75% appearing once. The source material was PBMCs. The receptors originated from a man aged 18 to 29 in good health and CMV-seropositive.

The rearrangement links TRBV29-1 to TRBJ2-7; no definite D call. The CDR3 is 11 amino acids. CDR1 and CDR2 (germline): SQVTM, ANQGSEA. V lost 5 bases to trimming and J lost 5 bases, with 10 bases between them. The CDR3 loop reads CSVSTSDEQYF. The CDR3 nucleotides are TGCAGCGTTTCCACCTCGGACGAGCAGTACTTC.

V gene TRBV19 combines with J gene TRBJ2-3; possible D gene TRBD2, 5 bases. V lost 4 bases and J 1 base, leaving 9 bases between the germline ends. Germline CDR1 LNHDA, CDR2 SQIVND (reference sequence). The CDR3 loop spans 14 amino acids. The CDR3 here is CASSRRGGTDTQYF. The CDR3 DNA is TGTGCCAGTAGTAGACGGGGAGGCACAGATACGCAGTATTTT.

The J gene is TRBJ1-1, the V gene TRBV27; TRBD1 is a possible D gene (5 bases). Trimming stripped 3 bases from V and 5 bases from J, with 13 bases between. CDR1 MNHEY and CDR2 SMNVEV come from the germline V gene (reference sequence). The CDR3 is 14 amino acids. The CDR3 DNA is TGTGCCAGCAGTTTTTTGTTGGGGGAAACTGAAGCTTTCTTT. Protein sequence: CASSFLLGETEAFF.

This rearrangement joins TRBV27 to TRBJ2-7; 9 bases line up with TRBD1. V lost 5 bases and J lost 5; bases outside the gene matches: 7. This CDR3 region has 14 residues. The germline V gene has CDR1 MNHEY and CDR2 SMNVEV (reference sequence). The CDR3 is CASSLQGAVDEQYF. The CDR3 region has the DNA TGTGCCAGCAGTCTACAGGGGGCGGTCGACGAGCAGTACTTC.

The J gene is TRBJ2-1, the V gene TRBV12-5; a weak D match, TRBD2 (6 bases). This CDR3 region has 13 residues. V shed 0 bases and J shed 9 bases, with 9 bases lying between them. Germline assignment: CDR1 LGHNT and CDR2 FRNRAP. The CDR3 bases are TGTGCTAGTGGTTTGGTACACGGGGGTGAGCAGTTCTTC. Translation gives CASGLVHGGEQFF.

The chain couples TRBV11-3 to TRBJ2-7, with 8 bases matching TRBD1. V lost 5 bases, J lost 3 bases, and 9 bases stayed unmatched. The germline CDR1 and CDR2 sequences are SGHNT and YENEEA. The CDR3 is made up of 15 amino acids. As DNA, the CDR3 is TGTGCCAGCAGCAAGTCTTCCGGACAGGGCTACGAGCAGTACTTC. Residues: CASSKSSGQGYEQYF.

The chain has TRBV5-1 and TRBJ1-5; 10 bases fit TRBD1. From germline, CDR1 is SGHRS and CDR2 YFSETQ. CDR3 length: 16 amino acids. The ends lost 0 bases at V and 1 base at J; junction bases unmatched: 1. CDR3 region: CASSLEDRGSNQPQHF. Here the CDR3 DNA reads TGCGCCAGCAGCTTGGAGGACAGGGGGAGCAATCAGCCCCAGCATTTT.

CDR3 DNA: TGTGCCAGCAGCGTAGACGGCAGCTACAATGAGCAGTTCTTC. Translated, it gives CASSVDGSYNEQFF. The V call is TRBV9, the J call TRBJ2-1; D is unclear. Germline CDR1 reads SGDLS; CDR2 reads YYNGEE. This CDR3 has 14 residues. The V end lost 0 bases, the J end lost 3 bases, and 7 bases lay between the germline ends.

The CDR3 DNA reads as TGTGCCTGGATGCAGATCCAAGAGACCCAGTACTTC. This translates into CAWMQIQETQYF. This chain uses TRBV30 with TRBJ2-5; the D is unclear. Trimming stripped 4 bases from V and 1 base from J, with 7 bases between. The germline gives CDR1 GTSNPN, CDR2 SVGIG (reference sequence). The CDR3 has 12 residues.

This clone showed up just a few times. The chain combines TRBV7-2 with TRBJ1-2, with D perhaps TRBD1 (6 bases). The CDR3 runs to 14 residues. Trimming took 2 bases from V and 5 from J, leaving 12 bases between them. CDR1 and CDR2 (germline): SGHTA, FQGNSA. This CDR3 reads CASSLSAGEYGYTF. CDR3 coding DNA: TGTGCCAGCAGCTTATCGGCAGGGGAGTATGGCTACACCTTC.

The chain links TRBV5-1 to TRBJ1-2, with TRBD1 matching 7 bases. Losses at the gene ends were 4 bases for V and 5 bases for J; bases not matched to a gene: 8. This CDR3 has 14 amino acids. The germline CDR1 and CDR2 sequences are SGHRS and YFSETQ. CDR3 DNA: TGCGCCAGCAGCCTAGACAGGGCTTTATATGGCTACACCTTC. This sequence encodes CASSLDRALYGYTF.

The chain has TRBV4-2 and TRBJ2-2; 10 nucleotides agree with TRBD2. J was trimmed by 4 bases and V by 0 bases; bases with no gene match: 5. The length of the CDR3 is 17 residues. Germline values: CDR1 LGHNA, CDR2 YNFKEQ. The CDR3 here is CASSQDPSGRGTGELFF. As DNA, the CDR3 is TGTGCCAGCAGCCAAGACCCTAGCGGGAGAGGCACCGGGGAGCTGTTTTTT.

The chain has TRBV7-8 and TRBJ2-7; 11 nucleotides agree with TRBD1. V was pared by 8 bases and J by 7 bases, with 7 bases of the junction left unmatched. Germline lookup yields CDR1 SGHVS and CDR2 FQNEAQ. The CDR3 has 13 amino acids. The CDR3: CASSGDRGGEQYF. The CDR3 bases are TGTGCCAGCTCGGGGGACAGGGGGGGAGAGCAGTACTTC.

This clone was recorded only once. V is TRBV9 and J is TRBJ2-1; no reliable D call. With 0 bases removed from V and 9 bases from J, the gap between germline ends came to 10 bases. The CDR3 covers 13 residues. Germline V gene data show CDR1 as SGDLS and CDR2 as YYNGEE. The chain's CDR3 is CASSVEFGSEQFF. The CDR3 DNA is TGTGCCAGCAGCGTAGAGTTTGGTAGTGAGCAGTTCTTC.